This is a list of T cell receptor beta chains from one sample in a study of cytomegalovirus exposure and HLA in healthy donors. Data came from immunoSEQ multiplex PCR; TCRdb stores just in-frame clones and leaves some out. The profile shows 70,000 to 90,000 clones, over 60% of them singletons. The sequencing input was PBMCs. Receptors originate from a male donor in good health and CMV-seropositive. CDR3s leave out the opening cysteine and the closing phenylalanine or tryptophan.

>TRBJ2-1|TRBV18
ASSPADRGLYNEQF
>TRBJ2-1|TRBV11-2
ASSSTLGLGLAGYNEQF
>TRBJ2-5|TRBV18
ASSLRQGVQETQY
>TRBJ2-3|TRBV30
ACASGGVDTQY
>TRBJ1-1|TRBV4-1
ASSQADRAKAF
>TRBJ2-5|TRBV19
ASMSEGQETQY
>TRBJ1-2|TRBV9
ASSVAGGGYT
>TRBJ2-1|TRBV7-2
ASSGRLAGGTNEQF
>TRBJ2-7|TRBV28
ASTPIGGGPREQY
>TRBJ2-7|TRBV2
ASSGGNTPGEQY
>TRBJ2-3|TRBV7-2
ASSTRLARRTDTQY
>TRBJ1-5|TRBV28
ASNGRSNQPQH
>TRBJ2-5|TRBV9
ASSAPSSGGAYQETQY
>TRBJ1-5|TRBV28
ASSSPTGYRPQH
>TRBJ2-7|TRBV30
AWTLGGEQY
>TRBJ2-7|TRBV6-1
ASLIQRAAYEQY
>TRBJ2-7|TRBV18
ASSRNRDSYEQY
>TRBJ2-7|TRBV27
ASSLWQGEEQY
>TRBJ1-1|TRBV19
ASCHREHTEAF
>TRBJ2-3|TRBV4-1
ASSLRGGGPDTQY
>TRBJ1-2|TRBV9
ASSVGAANYGYT
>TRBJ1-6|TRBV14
ASSPDSENSPLH
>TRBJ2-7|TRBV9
ASSPAARYSYEQY
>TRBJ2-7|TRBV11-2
ASSHVEGGPARREQY
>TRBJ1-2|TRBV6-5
ASSYSQGASGYT
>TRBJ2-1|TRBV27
ASLSGGADEQF
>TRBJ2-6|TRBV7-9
SSIRPGTGANVLT
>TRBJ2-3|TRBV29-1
SIRQGITDTQY
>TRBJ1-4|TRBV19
ASSMGTALNEKLF
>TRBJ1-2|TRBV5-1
ASSIGQGRGYT
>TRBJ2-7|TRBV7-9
ASSLEERYEQY
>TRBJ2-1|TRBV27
ASSFVGEAF
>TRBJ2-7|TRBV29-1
SASAGYLYEQY
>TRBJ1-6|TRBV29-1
SARPGTGGSPLH
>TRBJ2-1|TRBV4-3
ASSQQPSGGANEQF